The sequence of this TCR beta chain was determined in a study of resident and recirculating memory T cells in vitiligo. Study context: Each patient gave two lesional and two nonlesional epidermal shave biopsies, plus PBMCs.

General study points: Different lesions suggested infiltration by different T cell clones.

Stable vitiligo meant no lesion change over the previous 6 months. Anyone treated within the previous three months was excluded. The germline V and J ends were trimmed by 5 bases and 8 bases, with 12 bases remaining between them. Germline CDR1 reads SEHNR; CDR2 reads FQNEAQ (reference sequence). CDR3 length: 12 residues. This table comes from immunoSEQ multiplex PCR, and its TCRdb copy is limited to in-frame clones, with some not included. The sample consists of tens of thousands of clones, around 90% of them appearing once. A few counts support this clone. Its target is unknown. The rearrangement joins TRBV7-9 to TRBJ1-1; a possible D gene is TRBD1 (6 bases). The source is a male donor with vitiligo. The sample consisted of blood. The DNA for the CDR3 is TGTGCCAGCAGCACCGACAGGCAAGAAGCTTTCTTT. Its protein product is CASSTDRQEAFF. The entire variable domain, with the rest obtained from reference TRBV7-9 and TRBJ1-1, is as follows: DTGVSQNPRHKITKRGQNVTFRCDPISEHNRLYWYRQTLGQGPEFLTYFQNEAQLEKSRLLSDRFSAERPKGSFSTLEIQRTEQGDSAMYLCASSTDRQEAFFGQGTRLTVV.